This entry lists 29 T cell receptor beta chains sequenced from one sample in a study of T cells expressing NK-cell markers. TCRdb re-called the 5' RACE reads and gives one entry per CDR3 protein, without DNA. The record lists about 150,000 distinct CDR3 sequences, of which the ten most abundant hold roughly 12%. What was sequenced was blood T cells: a sorted CD56 or NKG2C T cell subset, CD4+ or CD8+ T cells, or bulk PBMC T cells (not recorded which). The receptors come from a man between 18 and 35 years old in good health.

J is TRBJ1-4 and V is TRBV5-1; the TRBD1 assignment by TCRdb is unverifiable without DNA. The CDR3 contains 19 residues. CDR1 is SGHRS, CDR2 YFSETQ, per germline. This CDR3 is CASSWGPGQGTTTNEKLFF.

CDR3 in amino acids: CASVSTAAGGGLSTDTQYF. The V call is TRBV11-1, the J call TRBJ2-3; TCRdb calls TRBD2, which cannot be checked without DNA. The CDR3 has 19 residues. Germline V gene data show CDR1 as SGHAT and CDR2 as FQDESV (reference sequence).

This chain connects TRBV6-1 to TRBJ1-2; TCRdb selects TRBD1, and the lack of DNA leaves this call unchecked. The CDR3 is 14 amino acids. From germline, CDR1 is MNHNS and CDR2 SASEGT. CDR3 sequence: CASRIGTGNLGYTF.

J is TRBJ2-2 and V is TRBV15; TCRdb gives TRBD2 as the D gene, but with no DNA this cannot be confirmed. Per germline, CDR1 LNHNV and CDR2 YYDKDF (reference sequence). The CDR3 totals 15 residues. CDR3 loop: CATSSLGDDTGELFF.

The J gene is TRBJ2-3, the V gene TRBV5-4; TCRdb's D call of TRBD2 is untestable without DNA. This CDR3 contains 20 residues. Germline V lookup: CDR1 SGHNT, CDR2 YYREEE (reference sequence). This CDR3 is CASSLPTSGSVFGSTDTQYF.

V and J are TRBV5-1 and TRBJ1-6. The CDR3 length is 14 residues. Per the germline V gene, CDR1 is SGHRS and CDR2 is YFSETQ. CDR3 residues: CASSLGQVNSPLHF. Using reference TRBV5-1 and TRBJ1-6 for the parts outside the CDR3, the full variable domain is KAGVTQTPRYLIKTRGQQVTLSCSPISGHRSVSWYQQTPGQGLQFLFEYFSETQRNKGNFPGRFSGRQFSNSRSEMNVSTLELGDSALYLCASSLGQVNSPLHFGNGTRLTVT.

The chain combines TRBV7-9 with TRBJ2-1. The CDR3 runs to 11 residues. Germline CDR1 reads SEHNR; CDR2 reads FQNEAQ (reference sequence). The CDR3 loop reads CASSLYDEQFF.

The chain is built from TRBV5-1 and TRBJ2-2. CDR1 and CDR2 (germline): SGHRS, YFSETQ. There are 14 residues in the CDR3. This CDR3 is CASSSSGPTDGLFF. Looking up the rest from reference TRBV5-1 and TRBJ2-2 gives the full variable domain: KAGVTQTPRYLIKTRGQQVTLSCSPISGHRSVSWYQQTPGQGLQFLFEYFSETQRNKGNFPGRFSGRQFSNSRSEMNVSTLELGDSALYLCASSSSGPTDGLFFGEGSRLTVL.

The J gene is TRBJ1-6, the V gene TRBV6-5. The CDR3 sequence is 12 residues long. The V gene's germline CDR1 is MNHEY and CDR2 SVGAGI. CDR3 amino acids: CASGGMDSPLHF.

This chain joins TRBV29-1 and TRBJ2-5; the TCRdb call, TRBD1, lacks DNA for checking. The CDR3 has 12 amino acids. The germline gives CDR1 SQVTM, CDR2 ANQGSEA. CDR3 protein: CSVESRGETQYF.

The gene calls are TRBV12-3 or TRBV12-4 and TRBJ2-1; TCRdb proposes TRBD2, but this gene call is untestable without DNA. This CDR3 has 16 residues. CDR3 amino acids: CASSSPSSGANNEQFF.

This chain uses TRBV4-1 with TRBJ2-7; the TCRdb D gene call, TRBD1, has no DNA to confirm it. Germline-derived CDR1 and CDR2 are MGHRA and YSYEKL. The CDR3 consists of 15 residues. CDR3 sequence reads: CASSRGQGRSYEQYF.

This rearrangement joins TRBV3-1 to TRBJ2-1. The CDR3 runs 13 residues. Germline values: CDR1 LGHDT, CDR2 YNNKEL (reference sequence). This chain's CDR3 is CASSRPNDNEQFF.

The chain has TRBV20-1 and TRBJ1-5; TCRdb returns TRBD1, unconfirmable since there is no DNA. CDR3 length: 21 residues. Germline values: CDR1 DFQATT, CDR2 SNEGSKA (reference sequence). Here the CDR3 reads CSARASAGHYRSGHRNQPQHF.

This rearrangement joins TRBV9 to TRBJ2-6. The CDR3 is made up of 16 amino acids. The germline CDR1 and CDR2 sequences are SGDLS and YYNGEE. CDR3: CASSVGMGSGANVLTF. Filled out from reference TRBV9 and TRBJ2-6, the complete variable domain reads DSGVTQTPKHLITATGQRVTLRCSPRSGDLSVYWYQQSLDQGLQFLIQYYNGEERAKGNILERFSAQQFPDLHSELNLSSLELGDSALYFCASSVGMGSGANVLTFGAGSRLTVL.

This sequence joins TRBV15 and TRBJ1-5. The CDR3 loop spans 14 amino acids. CDR1 LNHNV and CDR2 YYDKDF come from the germline V gene (reference sequence). CDR3 sequence: CATSIGRGNQPQHF.

The genes are TRBV30 and TRBJ2-2. The length of the CDR3 is 14 residues. CDR1 GTSNPN and CDR2 SVGIG come from the germline V gene (reference sequence). The CDR3 reads CAWSYLGSTGELFF.

Here the CDR3 reads CASSYRFLYEQYF. The J gene is TRBJ2-7, the V gene TRBV7-8. CDR3 length: 13 amino acids. Germline CDR1 reads SGHVS; CDR2 reads FQNEAQ.

The rearrangement links TRBV7-2 to TRBJ2-1; TCRdb proposes TRBD1, but this gene call is untestable without DNA. The germline CDR1 and CDR2 sequences are SGHTA and FQGNSA. The CDR3 sequence is 17 residues long. CDR3 region: CASSLGDRTGGYNEQFF.

The genes are TRBV12-3 or TRBV12-4 and TRBJ2-3; TCRdb proposes TRBD1, but this gene call is untestable without DNA. There are 14 residues in the CDR3. CDR3 amino acids: CASSSTQGADTQYF.

CDR3 amino acids: CASSSTGGEQYF. J is TRBJ2-7 and V is TRBV6-5; TCRdb indicates TRBD2, and absent DNA this call remains unverified. The CDR3 loop spans 12 amino acids. The germline V gene encodes CDR1 MNHEY and CDR2 SVGAGI.

The chain is built from TRBV20-1 and TRBJ1-1; absent DNA, TCRdb's TRBD1 call cannot be checked. CDR1 is DFQATT, CDR2 SNEGSKA, per germline (reference sequence). This CDR3 contains 14 residues. CDR3 sequence reads: CSARDDRLLGEAFF.

V usage is TRBV12-3 or TRBV12-4 and J usage is TRBJ2-1; TCRdb picks TRBD1, but there is no DNA to check that call. The CDR3 length is 15 residues. The CDR3 spells CASSPLSAADNEQFF.

This chain links TRBV29-1 with TRBJ1-1; TCRdb reports TRBD1, a call that lacks DNA to check it against. This CDR3 has 13 amino acids. CDR1 is SQVTM, CDR2 ANQGSEA, per germline. This CDR3 reads CSVEGRENTEAFF.

The CDR3 here is CSVEEEGGTDTQYF. The V gene is TRBV29-1, the J gene TRBJ2-3; the TCRdb D gene call, TRBD2, has no DNA to confirm it. The germline gives CDR1 SQVTM, CDR2 ANQGSEA. The CDR3 consists of 14 residues.

The rearrangement uses TRBV12-3 or TRBV12-4 and TRBJ2-7; TCRdb names TRBD1, which stays unverified in the absence of DNA. This CDR3 contains 15 residues. The CDR3 sequence is CASSLSGQGWHEQYF.

This chain joins TRBV9 and TRBJ1-4. The CDR3 is made up of 13 amino acids. Germline CDR1 and CDR2: SGDLS and YYNGEE. The CDR3 here is CASSVDGNEKLFF.

This chain connects TRBV25-1 to TRBJ1-1; TCRdb's D call, TRBD1, is unchecked because there is no DNA. Germline V gene data show CDR1 as MGHDK and CDR2 as SYGVNS. CDR3 size: 15 residues. CDR3 residues: CASSGTGGTRTEAFF.

The chain links TRBV29-1 to TRBJ2-5; there is no DNA to check the TCRdb D call of TRBD1. In germline, CDR1 is SQVTM, CDR2 ANQGSEA. The CDR3 consists of 12 residues. The CDR3 sequence is CSVATGRETQYF.